This T cell receptor (beta chain) was observed in a study of blood T cell repertoires in COVID-19. In the original analysis: How many nucleated cells were present was estimated from reference gene primer amplification. TCRdb's copy holds only in-frame clones and misses some; the assay was immunoSEQ multiplex PCR. The V and J calls and clone size are taken from that table; D and trimming were inferred from the DNA. The sample records some 150,000 clones, approximately 90% being singletons. The CDR3 runs 13 residues. With 5 bases removed from V and 7 bases from J, the gap between germline ends came to 17 bases. Germline-derived CDR1 and CDR2 are GTSNPN and SVGIG (reference sequence).

Source material: peripheral blood. This clonotype was sampled from a man aged 55 to 70 with active or convalescent COVID-19. The rearrangement joins TRBV30 to TRBJ1-1; D unclear. CDR3 sequence reads: CAWDLTPGSEAFF. For the CDR3, the DNA is TGTGCCTGGGATTTAACCCCGGGGAGTGAAGCTTTCTTT.